This T cell receptor beta chain was found in a study of CXCR3-negative and CXCR3-positive naive CD8 T cells. Study outcomes and limitations: Diversity proved comparably high across both naive subsets and much lower in memory CD8+ cells. Against CXCR3-negative naive cells, CXCR3-positive naive cells showed more hydrophobic TRB CDR3s.

The CDR3 sequence is 16 residues long. Germline CDR1 is LGHNA and CDR2 is YSLEER. Researchers prepared the TRB cDNA libraries using 5' RACE with UMI labels. TCRdb reanalyzed the 5' RACE reads, giving one entry per CDR3 protein sequence and no DNA. The specimen's table records 100,000 to 150,000 distinct CDR3 sequences. With regard to this clonotype: The antigen is not known.

The chain employs TRBV4-3 and TRBJ2-3; without DNA, the TCRdb call of TRBD2 cannot be checked. Sequencing used naive CXCR3- CD8+ T cells from blood. Subset indicated: CD45RO-CCR7+CD27+CD95- naive CD8+ T cells lacking CXCR3 (TNR3-). This clonotype originated in a human donor in good health. Some clones in this sample may be carry-over from other donors' samples. CDR3 region: CASSQTSGGAPDTQYF.